This T cell receptor (beta chain) was found in a study of shared clonotypes between healthy human individuals. CDR3 length: 12 residues. The V end lost 6 bases, the J end lost 5 bases, and 8 bases lay between the germline ends. Germline-derived CDR1 and CDR2 are MNHEY and SMNVEV (reference sequence). Naive CD8 cells comprised CD45RO-negative, CCR7-positively selected cells, excluding terminally differentiated effector memory CD45RA+ cells. Measured with immunoSEQ multiplex PCR; TCRdb has only the in-frame clones, and not every one. The sample lists about 580,000 clones, 95% to 98% occurring once. This TCR was sampled from a young man in good health. Sequencing used naive CD8+ T cells sorted from blood. The chain employs TRBV27 and TRBJ2-1; D not certain. CDR3 loop: CASSSSDNEQFF. The CDR3 DNA reads TGTGCCAGCAGCTCAAGCGACAATGAGCAGTTCTTC.